This T cell receptor (beta chain) was obtained from a study of blood T cell repertoires in COVID-19. Study details: Samples of COVID-19 (acute and convalescent) were obtained from the United States, Italy and Spain. In each case, the material was cDNA or gDNA derived from T cells, B-cell-depleted T cells, or PBMCs.

Authors' processing steps: The assay estimated nucleated cells by amplifying reference gene primers. The method was immunoSEQ multiplex PCR; TCRdb's version includes in-frame clones alone and lacks a portion of them. That table supplies the V and J calls and clone size; D and trimming were determined from the DNA. This table holds about 120,000 clones, around four fifths found once. This CDR3 contains 16 residues. V dropped 5 bases and J dropped 0 bases, with 14 bases sitting between them. Germline V CDR1 and CDR2: MDHEN, SYDVKM. This rearrangement joins TRBV28 to TRBJ1-3; possibly TRBD1 for D (6 bases). Material for sequencing was peripheral blood. The sequence derives from a woman aged 40 to 50 with acute or convalescent COVID-19. This CDR3 is CASSPQGDYSGNTIYF. In DNA, the CDR3 is TGTGCCAGCAGTCCACAGGGTGATTACTCTGGAAACACCATATATTTT.